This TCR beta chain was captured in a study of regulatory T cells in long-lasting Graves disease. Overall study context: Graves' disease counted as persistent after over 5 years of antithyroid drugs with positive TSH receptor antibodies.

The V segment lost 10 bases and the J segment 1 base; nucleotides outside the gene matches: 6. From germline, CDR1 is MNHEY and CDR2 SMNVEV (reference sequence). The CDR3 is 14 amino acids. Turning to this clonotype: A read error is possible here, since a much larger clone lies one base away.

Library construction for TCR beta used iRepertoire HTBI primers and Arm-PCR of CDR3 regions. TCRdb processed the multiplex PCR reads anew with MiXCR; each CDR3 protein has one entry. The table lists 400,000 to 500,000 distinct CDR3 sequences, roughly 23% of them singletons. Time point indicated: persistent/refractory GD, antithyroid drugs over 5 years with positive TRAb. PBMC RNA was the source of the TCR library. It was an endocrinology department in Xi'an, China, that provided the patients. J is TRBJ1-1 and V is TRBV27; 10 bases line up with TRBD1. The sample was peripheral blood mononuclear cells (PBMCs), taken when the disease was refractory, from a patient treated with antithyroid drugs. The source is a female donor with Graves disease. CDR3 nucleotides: TGTGCCAACAGGGGACAGGGGCGGAACACTGAAGCTTTCTTT. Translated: CANRGQGRNTEAFF.